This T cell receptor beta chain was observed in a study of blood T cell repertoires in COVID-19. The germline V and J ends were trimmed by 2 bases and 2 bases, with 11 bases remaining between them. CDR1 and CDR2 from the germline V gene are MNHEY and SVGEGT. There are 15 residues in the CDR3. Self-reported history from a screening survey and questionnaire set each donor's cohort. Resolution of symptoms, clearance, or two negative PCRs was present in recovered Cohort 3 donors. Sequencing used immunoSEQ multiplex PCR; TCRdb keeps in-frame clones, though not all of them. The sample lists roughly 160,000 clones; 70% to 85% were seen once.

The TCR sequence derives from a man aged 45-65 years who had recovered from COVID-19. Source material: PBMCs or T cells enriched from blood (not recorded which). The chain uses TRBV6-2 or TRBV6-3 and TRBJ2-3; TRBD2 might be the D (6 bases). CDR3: CASSYRGGITDTQYF. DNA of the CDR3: TGTGCCAGCAGTTACCGGGGCGGGATCACAGATACGCAGTATTTT.